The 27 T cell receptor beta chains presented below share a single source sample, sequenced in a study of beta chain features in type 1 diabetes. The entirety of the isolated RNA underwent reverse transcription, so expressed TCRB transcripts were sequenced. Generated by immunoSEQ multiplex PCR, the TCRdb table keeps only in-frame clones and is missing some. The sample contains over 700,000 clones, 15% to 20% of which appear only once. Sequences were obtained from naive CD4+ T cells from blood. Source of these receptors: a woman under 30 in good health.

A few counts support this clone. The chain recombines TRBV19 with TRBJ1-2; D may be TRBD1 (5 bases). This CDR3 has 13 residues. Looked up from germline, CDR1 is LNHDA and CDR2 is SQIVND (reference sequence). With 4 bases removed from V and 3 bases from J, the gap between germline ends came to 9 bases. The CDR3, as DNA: TGTGCCAGTAGTACAGGGTTTGACTATGGCTACACCTTC. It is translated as CASSTGFDYGYTF.

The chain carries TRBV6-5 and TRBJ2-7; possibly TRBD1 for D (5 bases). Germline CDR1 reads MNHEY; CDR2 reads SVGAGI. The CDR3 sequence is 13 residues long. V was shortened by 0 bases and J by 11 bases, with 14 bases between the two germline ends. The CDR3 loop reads CASSYSSQGLEYF. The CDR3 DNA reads TGTGCCAGCAGTTACTCTTCCCAGGGCTTGGAGTACTTC.

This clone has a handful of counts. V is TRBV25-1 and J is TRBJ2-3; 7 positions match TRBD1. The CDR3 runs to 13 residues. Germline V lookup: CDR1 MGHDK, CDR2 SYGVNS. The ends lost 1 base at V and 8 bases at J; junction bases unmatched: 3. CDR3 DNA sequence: TGTGCCAGCAGTGAATCCAGGGGGAGTACGCAGTATTTT. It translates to CASSESRGSTQYF.

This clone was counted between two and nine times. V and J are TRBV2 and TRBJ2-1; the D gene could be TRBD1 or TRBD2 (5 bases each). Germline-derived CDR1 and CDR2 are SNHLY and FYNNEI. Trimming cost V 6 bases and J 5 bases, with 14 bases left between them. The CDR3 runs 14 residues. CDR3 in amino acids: CASSSDGAHNEQFF. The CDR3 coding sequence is TGTGCCAGCAGCAGCGACGGGGCCCACAATGAGCAGTTCTTC. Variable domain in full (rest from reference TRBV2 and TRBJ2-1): EPEVTQTPSHQVTQMGQEVILRCVPISNHLYFYWYRQILGQKVEFLVSFYNNEISEKSEIFDDQFSVERPDGSNFTLKIRSTKLEDSAMYFCASSSDGAHNEQFFGPGTRLTVL.

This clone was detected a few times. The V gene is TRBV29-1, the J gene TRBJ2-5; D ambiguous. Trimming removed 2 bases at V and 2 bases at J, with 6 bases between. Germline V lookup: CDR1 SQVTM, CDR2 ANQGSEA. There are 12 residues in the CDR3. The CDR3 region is CSVESGQETQYF. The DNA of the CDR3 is TGCAGCGTTGAAAGTGGGCAAGAGACCCAGTACTTC.

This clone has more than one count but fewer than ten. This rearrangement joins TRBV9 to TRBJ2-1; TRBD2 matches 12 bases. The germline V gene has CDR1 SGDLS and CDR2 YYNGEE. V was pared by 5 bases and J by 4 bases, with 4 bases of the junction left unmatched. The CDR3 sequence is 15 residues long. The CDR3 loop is CASSSSGRAYNEQFF. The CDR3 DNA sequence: TGTGCCAGCAGTTCTAGCGGGAGGGCTTACAATGAGCAGTTCTTC.

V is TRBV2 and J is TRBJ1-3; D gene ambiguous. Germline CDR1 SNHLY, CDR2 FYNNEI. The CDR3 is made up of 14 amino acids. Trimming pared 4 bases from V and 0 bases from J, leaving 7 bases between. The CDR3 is CASSVPSSGNTIYF. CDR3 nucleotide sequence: TGTGCCAGCAGTGTCCCCAGCTCTGGAAACACCATATATTTT. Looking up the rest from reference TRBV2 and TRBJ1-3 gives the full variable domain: EPEVTQTPSHQVTQMGQEVILRCVPISNHLYFYWYRQILGQKVEFLVSFYNNEISEKSEIFDDQFSVERPDGSNFTLKIRSTKLEDSAMYFCASSVPSSGNTIYFGEGSWLTVV.

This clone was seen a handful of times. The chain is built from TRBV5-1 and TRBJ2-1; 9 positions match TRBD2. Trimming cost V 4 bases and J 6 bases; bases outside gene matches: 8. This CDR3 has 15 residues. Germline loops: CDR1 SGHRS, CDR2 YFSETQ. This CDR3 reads CASSETGLASNEQFF. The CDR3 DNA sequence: TGCGCCAGCAGCGAAACGGGACTAGCCAGCAATGAGCAGTTCTTC.

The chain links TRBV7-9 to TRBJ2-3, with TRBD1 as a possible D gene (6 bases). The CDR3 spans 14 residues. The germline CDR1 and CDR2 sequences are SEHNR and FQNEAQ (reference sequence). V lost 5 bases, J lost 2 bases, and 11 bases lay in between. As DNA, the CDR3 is TGTGCCAGCAGCACACGACAGGACACAGATACGCAGTATTTT. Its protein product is CASSTRQDTDTQYF. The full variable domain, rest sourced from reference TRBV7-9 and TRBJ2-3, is DTGVSQNPRHKITKRGQNVTFRCDPISEHNRLYWYRQTLGQGPEFLTYFQNEAQLEKSRLLSDRFSAERPKGSFSTLEIQRTEQGDSAMYLCASSTRQDTDTQYFGPGTRLTVL.

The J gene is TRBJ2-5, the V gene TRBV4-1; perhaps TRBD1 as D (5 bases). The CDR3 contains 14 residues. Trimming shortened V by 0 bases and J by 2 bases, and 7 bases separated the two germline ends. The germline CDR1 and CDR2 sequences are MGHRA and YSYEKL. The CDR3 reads CASSQEQGQETQYF. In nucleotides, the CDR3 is TGCGCCAGCAGCCAAGAGCAGGGTCAAGAGACCCAGTACTTC.

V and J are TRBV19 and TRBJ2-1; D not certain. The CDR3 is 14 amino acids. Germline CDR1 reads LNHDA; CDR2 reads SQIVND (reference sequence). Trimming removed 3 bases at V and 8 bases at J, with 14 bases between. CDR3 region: CASSIRASPDEQFF. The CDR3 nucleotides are TGTGCCAGTAGTATTAGGGCTAGTCCCGATGAGCAGTTCTTC.

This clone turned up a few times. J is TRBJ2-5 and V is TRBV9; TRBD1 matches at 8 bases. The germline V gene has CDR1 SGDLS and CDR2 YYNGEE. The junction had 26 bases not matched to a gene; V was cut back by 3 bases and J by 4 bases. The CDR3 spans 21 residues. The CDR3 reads CASSEPGQGYFLRVPGETQYF. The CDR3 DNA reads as TGTGCCAGCAGCGAACCCGGACAGGGCTATTTTCTTAGAGTTCCGGGAGAGACCCAGTACTTC.

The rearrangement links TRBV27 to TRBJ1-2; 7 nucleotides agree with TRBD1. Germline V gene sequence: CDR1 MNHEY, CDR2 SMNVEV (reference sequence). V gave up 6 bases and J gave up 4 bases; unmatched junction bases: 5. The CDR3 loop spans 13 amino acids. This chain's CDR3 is CASRQGFSYGYTF. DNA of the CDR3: TGTGCCAGCAGACAGGGGTTCTCCTATGGCTACACCTTC.

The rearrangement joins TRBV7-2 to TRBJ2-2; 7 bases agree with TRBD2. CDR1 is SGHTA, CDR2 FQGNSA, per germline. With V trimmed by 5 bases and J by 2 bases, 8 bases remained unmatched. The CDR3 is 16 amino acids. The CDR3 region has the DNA TGTGCCAGCAGCCGAGGGCAGCGGGGTAACACCGGGGAGCTGTTTTTT. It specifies CASSRGQRGNTGELFF.

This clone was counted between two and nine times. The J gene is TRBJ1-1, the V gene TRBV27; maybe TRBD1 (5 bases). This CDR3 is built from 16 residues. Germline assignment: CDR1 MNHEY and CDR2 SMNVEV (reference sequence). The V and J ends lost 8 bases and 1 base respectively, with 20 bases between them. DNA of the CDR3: TGTGCCAGCTCCGTTAGGCCCGGCACAGGGAACACTGAAGCTTTCTTT. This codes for CASSVRPGTGNTEAFF.

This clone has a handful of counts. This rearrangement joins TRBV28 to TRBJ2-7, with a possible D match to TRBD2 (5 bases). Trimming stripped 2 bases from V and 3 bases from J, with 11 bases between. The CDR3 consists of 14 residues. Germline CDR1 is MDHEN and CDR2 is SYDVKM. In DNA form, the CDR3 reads TGTGCCAGCAGTTTACCGGGGTCTCTCTACGAGCAGTACTTC. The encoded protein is CASSLPGSLYEQYF.

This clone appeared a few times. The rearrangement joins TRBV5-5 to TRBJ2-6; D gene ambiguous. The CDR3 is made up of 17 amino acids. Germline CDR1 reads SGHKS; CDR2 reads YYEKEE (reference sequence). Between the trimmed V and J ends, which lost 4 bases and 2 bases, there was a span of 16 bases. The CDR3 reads CASSTGRVGPGANVLTF. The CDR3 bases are TGTGCCAGCAGCACCGGAAGGGTAGGGCCTGGGGCCAACGTCCTGACTTTC.

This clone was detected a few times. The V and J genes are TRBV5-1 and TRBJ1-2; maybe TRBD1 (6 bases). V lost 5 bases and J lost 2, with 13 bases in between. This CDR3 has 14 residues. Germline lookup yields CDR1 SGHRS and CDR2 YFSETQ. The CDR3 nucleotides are TGCGCCAGCAGACTACAGCAGGGGAACTATGGCTACACCTTC. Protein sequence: CASRLQQGNYGYTF.

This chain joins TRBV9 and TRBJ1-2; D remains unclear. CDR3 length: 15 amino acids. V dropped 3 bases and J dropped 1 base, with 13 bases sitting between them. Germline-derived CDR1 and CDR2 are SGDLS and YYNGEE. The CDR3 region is CASSGNGNLNYGYTF. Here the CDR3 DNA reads TGTGCCAGCAGCGGGAACGGAAACCTTAACTATGGCTACACCTTC. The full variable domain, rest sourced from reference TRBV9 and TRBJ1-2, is DSGVTQTPKHLITATGQRVTLRCSPRSGDLSVYWYQQSLDQGLQFLIQYYNGEERAKGNILERFSAQQFPDLHSELNLSSLELGDSALYFCASSGNGNLNYGYTFGSGTRLTVV.

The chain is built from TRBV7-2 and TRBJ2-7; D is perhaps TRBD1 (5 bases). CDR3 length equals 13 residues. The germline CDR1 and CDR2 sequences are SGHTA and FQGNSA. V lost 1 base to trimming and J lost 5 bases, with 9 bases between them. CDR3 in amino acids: CASSLDRSNEQYF. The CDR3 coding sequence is TGTGCCAGCAGCTTAGACAGGTCAAACGAGCAGTACTTC.

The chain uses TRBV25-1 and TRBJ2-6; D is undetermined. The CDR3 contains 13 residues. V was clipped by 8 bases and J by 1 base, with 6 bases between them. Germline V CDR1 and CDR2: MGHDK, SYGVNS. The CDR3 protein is CASCASGANVLTF. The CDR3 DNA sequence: TGTGCCAGCTGCGCATCTGGGGCCAACGTCCTGACTTTC.

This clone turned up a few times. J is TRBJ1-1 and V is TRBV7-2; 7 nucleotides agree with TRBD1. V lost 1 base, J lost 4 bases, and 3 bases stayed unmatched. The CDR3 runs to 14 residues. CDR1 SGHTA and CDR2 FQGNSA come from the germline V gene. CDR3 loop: CASSLGSGGTEAFF. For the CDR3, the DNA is TGTGCCAGCAGCTTAGGGTCAGGGGGCACTGAAGCTTTCTTT.

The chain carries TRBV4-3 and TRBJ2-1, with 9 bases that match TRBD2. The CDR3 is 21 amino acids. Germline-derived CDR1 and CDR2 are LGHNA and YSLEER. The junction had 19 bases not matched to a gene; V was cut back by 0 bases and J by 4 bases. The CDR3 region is CASSQEAFVAGGPGWYNEQFF. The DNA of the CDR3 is TGCGCCAGCAGCCAAGAAGCGTTCGTCGCGGGAGGGCCGGGGTGGTACAATGAGCAGTTCTTC.

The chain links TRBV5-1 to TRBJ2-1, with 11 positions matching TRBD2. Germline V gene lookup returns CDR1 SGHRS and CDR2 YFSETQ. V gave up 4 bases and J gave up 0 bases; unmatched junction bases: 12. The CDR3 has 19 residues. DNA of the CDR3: TGCGCCAGCAGCGACGCTAGCGGGAGGCTCAGGAGCTCCTACAATGAGCAGTTCTTC. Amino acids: CASSDASGRLRSSYNEQFF.

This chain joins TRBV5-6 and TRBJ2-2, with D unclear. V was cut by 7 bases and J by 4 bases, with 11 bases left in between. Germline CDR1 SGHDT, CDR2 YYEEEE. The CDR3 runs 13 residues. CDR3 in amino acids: CASGEVGTGELFF. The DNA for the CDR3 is TGTGCCAGCGGCGAAGTGGGCACCGGGGAGCTGTTTTTT.

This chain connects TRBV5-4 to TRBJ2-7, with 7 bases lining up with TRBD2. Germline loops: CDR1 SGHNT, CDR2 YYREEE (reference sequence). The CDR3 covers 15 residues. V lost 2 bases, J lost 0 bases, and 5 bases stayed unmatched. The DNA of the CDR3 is TGTGCCAGCAGCTTAGCGGGGCAGAGCTCCTACGAGCAGTACTTC. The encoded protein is CASSLAGQSSYEQYF.

CDR3 protein: CASKTGTGTRNQPQHF. The CDR3, as DNA: TGTGCCAGCAAAACCGGGACAGGGACGAGGAATCAGCCCCAGCATTTT. This chain links TRBV28 with TRBJ1-5, with 9 bases matching TRBD1. The CDR3 is made up of 16 amino acids. Germline CDR1 reads MDHEN; CDR2 reads SYDVKM. Unmatched junction bases numbered 11, after V lost 7 bases and J lost 4 bases.